The next 9 T cell receptor beta chains were all read from a single sample in a study of PD-1 blockade in classical Hodgkin lymphoma. All the patients suffered relapse after autologous stem cell transplantation, and brentuximab vedotin exposure differed. Assay used: immunoSEQ multiplex PCR; TCRdb lists only in-frame clones, some missing. This sample carries tens of thousands of clones, 70% to 85% of them seen once, and the ten largest clones take around 3.7%. Sequenced here: peripheral blood mononuclear cells (PBMCs), sampled before the second cycle of nivolumab. The receptors here all came from a human donor with classical Hodgkin lymphoma.

This clone was found once. The genes are TRBV9 and TRBJ2-1; no firm D call. CDR1 and CDR2 from the germline V gene are SGDLS and YYNGEE. This CDR3 contains 15 residues. V was shortened by 2 bases and J by 10 bases, with 19 bases between the two germline ends. CDR3 in amino acids: CASSVDPVWIQEQFF. In DNA form, the CDR3 reads TGTGCCAGCAGCGTCGATCCAGTATGGATCCAAGAGCAGTTCTTC. Filled out from reference TRBV9 and TRBJ2-1, the complete variable domain reads DSGVTQTPKHLITATGQRVTLRCSPRSGDLSVYWYQQSLDQGLQFLIQYYNGEERAKGNILERFSAQQFPDLHSELNLSSLELGDSALYFCASSVDPVWIQEQFFGPGTRLTVL.

This chain joins TRBV7-3 and TRBJ1-5, with 11 nucleotides matching TRBD1. The CDR3 loop spans 16 amino acids. J was trimmed by 5 bases and V by 2 bases; bases with no gene match: 5. Looked up from germline, CDR1 is SGHTA and CDR2 is FQGTGA. CDR3 DNA: TGTGCCAGCAGCTTAGAAGGACAGGGGGCGGATCAGCCCCAGCATTTT. Its protein is CASSLEGQGADQPQHF.

The V gene is TRBV28, the J gene TRBJ2-7; 7 bases match TRBD1. V lost 5 bases and J lost 2; bases outside the gene matches: 6. The germline gives CDR1 MDHEN, CDR2 SYDVKM. This CDR3 region has 14 residues. In DNA form, the CDR3 reads TGTGCCAGCAGTCGACAGGGACCACCCTACGAGCAGTACTTC. Protein product: CASSRQGPPYEQYF.

This chain connects TRBV30 to TRBJ2-1, with D hard to call. V was shortened by 0 bases and J by 10 bases, with 13 bases between the two germline ends. CDR1 is GTSNPN, CDR2 SVGIG, per germline (reference sequence). The CDR3 covers 13 residues. The CDR3 DNA reads as TGTGCCTGGAGTGTACATCTCATGGGGGAGCAGTTCTTC. The encoded protein is CAWSVHLMGEQFF. The complete variable domain, with remaining parts taken from reference TRBV30 and TRBJ2-1, reads SQTIHQWPATLVQPVGSPLSLECTVEGTSNPNLYWYRQAAGRGLQLLFYSVGIGQISSEVPQNLSASRPQDRQFILSSKKLLLSDSGFYLCAWSVHLMGEQFFGPGTRLTVL.

The chain carries TRBV6-1 and TRBJ1-2; D ambiguous. The CDR3 has 11 amino acids. Trimming took off 9 bases at V and 5 bases at J, with 10 bases between the two ends. Germline V gene data show CDR1 as MNHNS and CDR2 as SASEGT. Written as DNA, the CDR3 is TGTGCCAGTTCTCGACTATATGGCTACACCTTC. Translation gives CASSRLYGYTF.

This rearrangement joins TRBV6-5 to TRBJ1-1; D gene unclear. The CDR3 loop spans 13 amino acids. Germline CDR1 reads MNHEY; CDR2 reads SVGAGI. Trimming left V 6 bases short and J 2 bases short, with 10 bases between. In DNA form, the CDR3 reads TGTGCCAGCAGAAAAACAAGCAACACTGAAGCTTTCTTT. It translates to CASRKTSNTEAFF.

J is TRBJ1-2 and V is TRBV19; D unclear. V lost 10 bases to trimming and J lost 6 bases, with 15 bases between them. In germline, CDR1 is LNHDA, CDR2 SQIVND (reference sequence). The CDR3 totals 12 residues. The DNA for the CDR3 is TGTGCCATCCCGACGGCGGAAGATGGCTACACCTTC. This sequence encodes CAIPTAEDGYTF.

V is TRBV29-1 and J is TRBJ2-3; a weak D match, TRBD1 (7 bases). The CDR3 runs to 12 residues. CDR1 is SQVTM and CDR2 is ANQGSEA in the germline V gene. The CDR3 nucleotides are TGCAGTACAGGGGACTTCACAGATACGCAGTATTTT. Amino acid sequence: CSTGDFTDTQYF.

This clone was recorded a few times. This sequence joins TRBV19 and TRBJ2-3; D gene uncertain. V shed 3 bases and J shed 0 bases, with 13 bases lying between them. Germline-derived CDR1 and CDR2 are LNHDA and SQIVND (reference sequence). The CDR3 is 16 amino acids. Here the CDR3 reads CASSIAMLPSTDTQYF. DNA for the CDR3: TGTGCCAGTAGTATCGCTATGCTGCCTAGCACAGATACGCAGTATTTT.